This entry lists 11 T cell receptor beta chains sequenced from one sample in a study of response to subunit inactivated influenza vaccine. TCRdb used MiXCR to reprocess the RT-PCR reads, holding one entry per CDR3 protein. Among about 520,000 distinct CDR3 sequences listed, about 25% were seen once. The sample was CD4+ T cells sorted from PBMCs, taken less than 6 days after vaccination. These receptors came from a man aged 50 or older who received an inactivated influenza vaccine.

This clonotype was found many times. The chain is built from TRBV5-1 and TRBJ2-1; D perhaps matches TRBD2 (5 bases). Deletions cut 0 bases from V and 8 bases from J, with 9 bases between. Per germline, CDR1 SGHRS and CDR2 YFSETQ. This CDR3 has 13 residues. The CDR3 bases are TGCGCCAGCAGCTTGGCCCGGGGTGATGAGCAGTTCTTC. It codes for CASSLARGDEQFF.

V gene TRBV29-1 combines with J gene TRBJ2-1, with 7 nucleotides matching TRBD1. The V and J ends lost 6 bases and 5 bases, in that order; junction bases with no gene match: 7. This CDR3 spans 13 amino acids. The germline V gene encodes CDR1 SQVTM and CDR2 ANQGSEA. This chain's CDR3 is CSVYDRADNEQFF. Here the CDR3 DNA reads TGCAGCGTATATGACAGGGCCGACAATGAGCAGTTCTTC.

CDR3 amino acids: CASRGTGVGQPQHF. CDR3 nucleotide sequence: TGTGCCAGCAGGGGGACAGGGGTTGGTCAGCCCCAGCATTTT. The V call is TRBV6-2 or TRBV6-3, the J call TRBJ1-5, with 10 bases aligning to TRBD1. After removal of 6 bases from V and 6 bases from J, the junction contained 5 bases not matched to a gene. Germline CDR1 reads MNHEY; CDR2 reads SVGEGT. There are 14 residues in the CDR3.

This clonotype turned up a few times. This rearrangement joins TRBV29-1 to TRBJ1-1, with a weak D call TRBD1 (6 bases). The CDR3 has 11 amino acids. V was trimmed by 1 base and J by 6 bases, leaving 6 bases between them. Germline values: CDR1 SQVTM, CDR2 ANQGSEA. The CDR3 nucleotides are TGCAGCGTTGAAGGGACAGCTGAAGCTTTCTTT. It codes for CSVEGTAEAFF.

This clonotype was seen a few times. V and J are TRBV7-1 and TRBJ1-5; 12 bases match TRBD1. TRBV7-1 is designated an ORF whose function remains uncertain. Germline trimming cut 3 bases from V and 0 bases from J; bases unmatched to any gene: 18. The CDR3 is 22 amino acids. The CDR3 nucleotides are TGTGCCAGCAGCTCGGGACAGGGGGCGATCGGGGATGGCGGCGCTAGCAATCAGCCCCAGCATTTT. As protein: CASSSGQGAIGDGGASNQPQHF.

This clonotype was observed a few times. The chain joins TRBV4-2 to TRBJ2-3; no clear D. Germline values: CDR1 LGHNA, CDR2 YNFKEQ. The V end was cut by 2 bases, the J end by 6 bases, with 15 bases between. The CDR3 is made up of 15 amino acids. The CDR3 DNA reads as TGTGCCAGCAGCCAAAGATCCGGCGTTAGGGATACGCAGTATTTT. Translated, it gives CASSQRSGVRDTQYF.

The chain combines TRBV5-1 with TRBJ2-5; D is unclear. V dropped 2 bases and J dropped 11 bases, with 16 bases sitting between them. Looked up from germline, CDR1 is SGHRS and CDR2 is YFSETQ. This CDR3 has 13 residues. The CDR3 nucleotides are TGCGCCAGCAGCTTAATCCTAGACGATAGACAGTACTTC. Translated, it gives CASSLILDDRQYF.

This clonotype was recorded a few times. V is TRBV12-3 or TRBV12-4 and J is TRBJ1-6, with D unresolved. V lost 6 bases and J lost 9, with 9 bases in between. The CDR3 is made up of 12 amino acids. CDR3 sequence: CASRTQTSPLHF. The CDR3 nucleotides are TGTGCCAGCAGAACCCAAACTTCACCCCTCCACTTT.

This clonotype was seen only a few times. The CDR3, as DNA: TGCGCCAGCAGCTTCGGGACAGACATTCAGTACTTC. This gives the protein CASSFGTDIQYF. The chain employs TRBV5-1 and TRBJ2-4, with 7 bases that match TRBD1. There are 12 residues in the CDR3. Germline V lookup: CDR1 SGHRS, CDR2 YFSETQ. V dropped 2 bases and J dropped 8; count of bases not matched to a gene: 1.

This clonotype was found a few times. The chain uses TRBV11-2 and TRBJ2-1; 13 bases fit TRBD2. The CDR3 contains 16 residues. V was pared by 4 bases and J by 10 bases, with 10 bases of the junction left unmatched. CDR1 SGHAT and CDR2 FQNNGV come from the germline V gene. The CDR3 loop is CASSSGGTSGMGEQFF. The CDR3 nucleotides are TGTGCCAGCAGCTCAGGGGGGACTAGCGGGATGGGAGAGCAGTTCTTC.

The chain uses TRBV6-6 and TRBJ2-3; D is ambiguous. CDR1 is MNHNY, CDR2 SVGAGI, per germline (reference sequence). Trimming removed 3 bases at V and 6 bases at J, with 7 bases between. This CDR3 is built from 12 residues. CDR3 coding DNA: TGTGCCAGCAGTTATCACAGCGATACGCAGTATTTT. Its translation is CASSYHSDTQYF.